The sequence of this TCR beta chain was determined in a study of cytomegalovirus exposure and HLA in healthy donors. Study context: The study placed roughly four fifths of its roughly 430 genotyped donors in the Caucasian-associated ancestry cluster.

Broader study findings: The authors judged a highly shared variant cluster likely a sequencing artifact. TCR beta V- and J-gene trimming, according to a later analysis, was linked to a missense DCLRE1C variant. By HLA locus, TCR association rates varied in a later analysis, with DRB1 showing the most and HLA-C the fewest.

This CDR3 spans 13 amino acids. CDR1 MNHEY and CDR2 SMNVEV come from the germline V gene (reference sequence). V was clipped by 10 bases and J by 7 bases; unmatched bases: 9. Of note for this clone: Its matching antigen is unknown.

The PCR ran on 60 Vbeta and 13 Jbeta primers. The table came from immunoSEQ multiplex PCR; TCRdb's copy has only in-frame clones and leaves some out. The repertoire table contains 100,000 to 150,000 clones. J is TRBJ2-7 and V is TRBV27; TRBD2 matches at 11 bases. This clonotype was obtained from a man aged 25 to 40 in good health and CMV-seronegative. Sequences were obtained from PBMCs. CDR3 region: CATALAGGGEQYF. The CDR3 DNA reads TGTGCCACTGCCCTAGCGGGAGGTGGGGAGCAGTACTTC.